This record concerns one T cell receptor (beta chain) sequence. No cognate antigen has been identified for it. The sample holds no much larger clone one base away, and base qualities are not on file. The time point tag for this specimen amounts to: about 28 days (+/-7) after the second vaccine dose. Reading the label with the study, this specimen's treatment or condition is: meningococcal conjugate vaccine given as trial control. Samples from vaccinated people were obtained from the UK trials COV001 and COV002, which included a single-blind randomized controlled phase 2/3 trial of AZD1222 (ChAdOx1 nCoV-19) in healthy adults. For TCRbeta chain sequencing, PBMC samples were collected from trial participants at day 0 and at day 28 after the second dose. The CDR3 regions of human TCRbeta chains were subjected to immunosequencing. The original pipeline was this. TCRs in the repertoires were matched against a reference library of SARS-CoV-2-specific TCRs that had been generated with the MIRA antigen-specificity platform. Breadth was defined as the fraction of unique TCRs that were SARS-CoV-2-associated, and depth was defined as the fraction of total T cells that were SARS-CoV-2-associated. Using the MIRA data, each spike-specific TCR was mapped to the spike region that the TCR reacts to and placed in a CD4 or CD8 class. Log10-transformed breadth and depth values were compared by one-way ANOVA with Sidak's multiple comparisons tests. This is the immuneACCESS table as TCRdb keeps it, with only in-frame sequences that have V and J called. A part of the clones is gone; compared with another copy, unresolved V genes explain less than half, and the rest is unexplained. That table is the source of V, J and clone size, and D and trimming were worked out from the DNA. This sample gives over 70,000 clones in total; about 83% of them show up just once. Together, the top ten hold about 25% of the sample.

This entry belongs to a study of T cell responses to AZD1222 COVID-19 vaccine (dated by TCRdb to about 2021). Background for the entire study: TCR sequencing was performed for roughly 240 trial participants, of whom roughly 200 were given two doses of AZD1222 and some 26 were given two doses of MenACWY control vaccine. Enrollment into the trials was organized by age into subgroups of 18-55, 56-69 and 70-plus years, and those subgroups contained roughly 150, 30 and 60 TCR-sequenced participants, respectively. What the authors observed across the whole study: Spike-specific TCR breadth and depth rose significantly after two AZD1222 doses compared with day 0 and with MenACWY recipients. The 56-69-year group was small, and its depth increase did not reach significance, likely because of low power. Conclusions about previously exposed vaccinees are limited because only a handful of AZD1222 recipients were SARS-CoV-2 seropositive at baseline. Nearly half of unique spike-specific TCRs reportedly recognized epitopes outside regions mutated in the B.1.351 and B.1.1.7 variants. No day 14 peak-response samples were available, so repertoires were characterized only after the peak T cell response. Participants were mostly white British, with more females than males. The authors suggested clonal diversity may have been underestimated. The vaccine-associated CD4 TCRs covered the entire spike protein, and the dominant responses fell in regions 160-218 and 743-854.

Between the V and J ends, shortened by 0 bases and 5 bases respectively, the junction contains 14 bases. From the cysteine up to the phenylalanine, the CDR3 has a length of 16 residues. Only CDR3 DNA is held: 48 bases, read in frame from base 1. CDR1 is given as SGHKS and CDR2 as YYEKEE, both from the germline V gene (reference sequence). The sequence derives from an adult who received the MenACWY meningococcal vaccine as a control. The sequences come from peripheral blood, collected 28 days after the second dose of the MenACWY control vaccine. The rearrangement combines TRBV5-5 with TRBJ1-4, with no reliable assignment of the D segment. The CDR3 loop reads CASSLVMGTRNEKLFF. The DNA sequence reads TGTGCCAGCAGCTTGGTGATGGGCACTAGAAATGAAAAACTGTTTTTT.